Listed below are T cell receptor beta chains from one sample, sequenced in a study of cytomegalovirus exposure and HLA in healthy donors. The protocol was immunoSEQ multiplex PCR, while the TCRdb copy is restricted to in-frame clones and leaves out a portion. Of 100,000 or so clones in the sample, 81% were seen once. Source material: PBMCs. The receptors shown here come from a man aged 40-49 years in good health and CMV-seropositive. CDR3s include the opening cysteine and the closing phenylalanine or tryptophan. D genes are given only for firm matches. Size values are once, few and many counts, or a class for expanded clones, and some rows have none.

cdr3_nt,cdr3_aa,clone_size,d_call,j_call,v_call
TGTGCCAGCAGCAAAGACAGCTCTGGAAACACCATATATTTT,CASSKDSSGNTIYF,NA,NA,TRBJ1-3,TRBV11-2
TGTGCCAGCAGCCCACAGGGGGCCCTCCCCTATGGCTACACCTTC,CASSPQGALPYGYTF,NA,TRBD1,TRBJ1-2,TRBV7-9
TGTGCCAGCAGCTATCCTCCCGGGACTAACCAAGAGACCCAGTACTTC,CASSYPPGTNQETQYF,NA,TRBD2,TRBJ2-5,TRBV5-5
TGTGCCAGCAGTTCTGGGGGGGAGACCCAGTACTTC,CASSSGGETQYF,NA,NA,TRBJ2-5,TRBV27
TGTGCCAGCAGCCAGGGGTGGGAGACCCAGTACTTC,CASSQGWETQYF,NA,NA,TRBJ2-5,TRBV7-9
TGTGCCAGCAGCGTAGGGGTAGCCACAGATACGCAGTATTTT,CASSVGVATDTQYF,few,NA,TRBJ2-3,TRBV9
TGTGCCACCAGCAGAGAAGGGGCTACCCCCCTCGAGCAGTACTTC,CATSREGATPLEQYF,NA,NA,TRBJ2-7,TRBV15
TGTGCCAGCAGTGAATGGGGACAGGGGGTATCTGAAGCTTTCTTT,CASSEWGQGVSEAFF,NA,TRBD1,TRBJ1-1,TRBV2
TGTGCCAGCAGCCCAGGGGCCCAGCCCCAGCATTTT,CASSPGAQPQHF,NA,NA,TRBJ1-5,TRBV7-9
TGTGCCAGTACCAGGACAGGCGTGGGTCAGCCCCAGCATTTT,CASTRTGVGQPQHF,NA,TRBD1,TRBJ1-5,TRBV19
TGTGCCAGCAGTTTCTTGAACACTGAAGCTTTCTTT,CASSFLNTEAFF,NA,NA,TRBJ1-1,TRBV28
TGCGCCAGCAGCCAAGAACACACGGGGACTGAAGCTTTCTTT,CASSQEHTGTEAFF,NA,NA,TRBJ1-1,TRBV4-1
TGTGCCAGCAGTATGGGAGGAGCCTACAATGAGCAGTTCTTC,CASSMGGAYNEQFF,once,NA,TRBJ2-1,TRBV7-3
TGTGCTTGGACTGTTAGCTCCTACGAGCAGTACTTC,CAWTVSSYEQYF,NA,NA,TRBJ2-7,TRBV30
TGTGCCATCAGCCAATGGGACAGCACTGAAGCTTTCTTT,CAISQWDSTEAFF,NA,TRBD1,TRBJ1-1,TRBV10-3
TGTGCCAGCCGACCAGGCAACAGGGACAATCAGCCCCAGCATTTT,CASRPGNRDNQPQHF,NA,NA,TRBJ1-5,TRBV27
TGTGCCAGCAGTTTCTCCGGGACAGGGGTAGATGGCTACACCTTC,CASSFSGTGVDGYTF,NA,TRBD1,TRBJ1-2,TRBV6-6
TGTGCCAGCAGTTACCTCCTATCGGGGGGTACCTACGAGCAGTACTTC,CASSYLLSGGTYEQYF,NA,TRBD2,TRBJ2-7,TRBV28
TGTGCCAGCAGCCAATTCAGGGACTCTGGAAACACCATATATTTT,CASSQFRDSGNTIYF,NA,NA,TRBJ1-3,TRBV14
TGCGCCAGCAGCTTGGGACAGGGGGAGCAGTACTTC,CASSLGQGEQYF,NA,TRBD1,TRBJ2-7,TRBV5-1
TGTGCCAGTACGAGGCTAGCGGGAGTGAACACCGGGGAGCTGTTTTTT,CASTRLAGVNTGELFF,NA,TRBD2,TRBJ2-2,TRBV19
TGTGCCAGCAGTTCGCTGGACAGGGCCTACGAGCAGTACTTC,CASSSLDRAYEQYF,NA,TRBD1,TRBJ2-7,TRBV27
TGTGCCAGCAGCTCATCCGCCGGGACTAGCTTCGACGAGCAGTACTTC,CASSSSAGTSFDEQYF,NA,TRBD2,TRBJ2-7,TRBV9
TGTGCCAGCAGTCTAGGGGGCGTTGGGGCCAACGTCCTGACTTTC,CASSLGGVGANVLTF,NA,TRBD1,TRBJ2-6,TRBV6-1
TGTGCCAGCGGAACGGGGGGGGTGAACACTGAAGCTTTCTTT,CASGTGGVNTEAFF,NA,NA,TRBJ1-1,TRBV6-5
TGCGCCAGCAGCGACAGCCAAGAGACCCAGTACTTC,CASSDSQETQYF,NA,NA,TRBJ2-5,TRBV5-1
TGTGCCAGCAACCTACTAGCGGGAGGTCCAGATACGCAGTATTTT,CASNLLAGGPDTQYF,NA,TRBD2,TRBJ2-3,TRBV9
TGTGCCAGCAGCTTGGGGACAGGGGGAAGGGAAAAACTGTTTTTT,CASSLGTGGREKLFF,NA,TRBD1,TRBJ1-4,TRBV5-4
TGTGCCAGCAAGGGCAGGGTCAGCACAGATACGCAGTATTTT,CASKGRVSTDTQYF,NA,NA,TRBJ2-3,TRBV9
TGTGCCAGCAGCCCCCTGACGAGATCGGGGAGGTTCTCCTACAATGAGCAGTTCTTC,CASSPLTRSGRFSYNEQFF,NA,NA,TRBJ2-1,TRBV5-6
TGTGCCAGCAGCTCCACTAGCGGGAGGGCCCATACGCAGTATTTT,CASSSTSGRAHTQYF,NA,TRBD2,TRBJ2-3,TRBV7-8